Sequencing of this T cell receptor beta chain was carried out in a study of T cell changes during pregnancy in multiple sclerosis. Looked up from germline, CDR1 is SGHTS and CDR2 is YDEGEE. V lost 4 bases to trimming and J lost 6 bases; unmatched junction nucleotides: 11. The CDR3 runs to 15 residues. The data were produced by immunoSEQ multiplex PCR, yet TCRdb's version contains in-frame clones alone and is incomplete. The sample lists over 90,000 clones, 85% to 95% occurring once. The starting material was peripheral blood, obtained after pregnancy. The chain employs TRBV5-8 and TRBJ2-7; 9 bases line up with TRBD1. This TCR was sampled from a female donor with multiple sclerosis, enrolled in a pregnancy study. The CDR3 nucleotides are TGTGCCAGCAGCCTACAGGGGGCCTGGATGGGCGAGCAGTACTTC. Translated, it gives CASSLQGAWMGEQYF.